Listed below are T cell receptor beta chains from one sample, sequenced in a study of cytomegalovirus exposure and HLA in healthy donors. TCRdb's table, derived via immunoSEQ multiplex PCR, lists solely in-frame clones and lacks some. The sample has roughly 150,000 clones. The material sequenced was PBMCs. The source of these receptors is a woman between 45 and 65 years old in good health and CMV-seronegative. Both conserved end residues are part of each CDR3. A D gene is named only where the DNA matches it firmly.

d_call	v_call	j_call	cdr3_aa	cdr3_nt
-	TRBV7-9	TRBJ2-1	CASSLAGARNNEQFF	TGTGCCAGCAGCTTAGCGGGGGCTCGGAACAATGAGCAGTTCTTC
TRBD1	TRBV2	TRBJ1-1	CASEGQGMNTEAFF	TGTGCCAGCGAAGGACAGGGGATGAACACTGAAGCTTTCTTT
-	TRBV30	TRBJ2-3	CAWSTGVTDTQYF	TGTGCCTGGAGCACAGGAGTCACAGATACGCAGTATTTT
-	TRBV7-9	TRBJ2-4	CASSWEANIQYF	TGTGCCAGCAGCTGGGAGGCGAACATTCAGTACTTC
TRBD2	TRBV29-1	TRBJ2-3	CSVEPHAGVTDTQYF	TGCAGCGTTGAACCCCACGCGGGAGTGACAGATACGCAGTATTTT
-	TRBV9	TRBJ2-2	CASSVVSLDTGELFF	TGTGCCAGCAGCGTAGTTAGTCTCGACACCGGGGAGCTGTTTTTT
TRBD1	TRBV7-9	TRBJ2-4	CASSDAGGSAKNIQYF	TGTGCCAGCAGCGACGCAGGGGGATCAGCCAAAAACATTCAGTACTTC
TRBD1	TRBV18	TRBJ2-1	CASSPGQGGNEQFF	TGTGCCAGCTCACCGGGACAGGGAGGCAATGAGCAGTTCTTC
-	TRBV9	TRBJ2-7	CASSVATGAYEQYF	TGTGCCAGCAGCGTAGCTACTGGAGCGTACGAGCAGTACTTC
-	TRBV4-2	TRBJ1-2	CASSQHGQPLGCTF	TGTGCCAGCAGCCAACACGGACAGCCCCTTGGTTGCACCTTC
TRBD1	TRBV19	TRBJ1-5	CASSIVTGGVQPQHF	TGTGCCAGTAGTATAGTAACAGGGGGAGTGCAGCCCCAGCATTTT
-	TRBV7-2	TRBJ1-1	CASSSRRETEAFF	TGTGCCAGCAGCTCCAGACGGGAAACTGAAGCTTTCTTT
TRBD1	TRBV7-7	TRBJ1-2	CASSFLDRGLGYGYTF	TGTGCTAGCAGCTTCCTTGACAGGGGGCTAGGTTATGGCTACACCTTC
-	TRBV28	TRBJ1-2	CASSLRFRGPRYGYTF	TGTGCCAGCAGTTTACGGTTCAGGGGTCCCCGCTATGGCTACACCTTC
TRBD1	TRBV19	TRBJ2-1	CASTPGGRGGNEQFF	TGTGCCAGTACTCCAGGGGGCAGGGGAGGAAATGAGCAGTTCTTC
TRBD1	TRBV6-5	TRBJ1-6	CASSPRDRDSPLHF	TGTGCCAGCAGCCCTCGAGACAGGGATTCACCCCTCCACTTT
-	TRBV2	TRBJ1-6	CASRKGHYNSPLHF	TGTGCCAGCAGGAAGGGACACTATAATTCACCCCTCCACTTT
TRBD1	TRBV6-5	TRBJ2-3	CASRQTGGVDTQYF	TGTGCCAGCAGGCAGACAGGGGGCGTAGATACGCAGTATTTT
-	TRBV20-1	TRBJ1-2	CSASESRGYTF	TGCAGTGCTAGTGAGTCGAGAGGCTACACCTTC
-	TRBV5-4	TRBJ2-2	CASSPEPPRGTGELFF	TGTGCCAGCAGCCCGGAACCGCCTAGGGGAACCGGGGAGCTGTTTTTT
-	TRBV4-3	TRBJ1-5	CASSQDTEDQPQHF	TGCGCCAGCAGCCAAGACACGGAGGATCAGCCCCAGCATTTT
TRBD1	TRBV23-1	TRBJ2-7	CANRGPRYEQYF	TGCGCCAACAGGGGGCCTAGGTACGAGCAGTACTTC
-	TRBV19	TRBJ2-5	CASAQTARHQETQYF	TGTGCCAGTGCACAGACAGCCAGGCACCAAGAGACCCAGTACTTC
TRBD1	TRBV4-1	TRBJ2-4	CASSQPHGEGGPGQYF	TGCGCCAGCAGCCAACCTCACGGGGAAGGGGGCCCCGGCCAGTACTTC
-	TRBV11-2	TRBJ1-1	CASSSRRQLETEAFF	TGTGCCAGCAGCTCCCGTAGGCAGCTGGAGACTGAAGCTTTCTTT
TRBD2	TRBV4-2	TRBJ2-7	CASSQDGEDLGLTYEQYF	TGTGCCAGCAGCCAAGATGGGGAGGATTTGGGACTAACCTACGAGCAGTACTTC